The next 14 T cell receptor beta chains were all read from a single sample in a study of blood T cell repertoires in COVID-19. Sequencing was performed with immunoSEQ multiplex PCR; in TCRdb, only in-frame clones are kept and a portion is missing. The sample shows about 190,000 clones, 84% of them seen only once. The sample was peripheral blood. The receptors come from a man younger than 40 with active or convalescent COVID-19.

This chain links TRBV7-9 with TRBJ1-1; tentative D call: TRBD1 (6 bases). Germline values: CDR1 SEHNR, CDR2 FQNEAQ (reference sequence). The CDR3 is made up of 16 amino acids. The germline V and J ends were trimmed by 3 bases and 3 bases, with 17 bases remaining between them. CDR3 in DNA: TGTGCCAGCAGCTTCGTCGTTGAACAGGGAGACACTGAAGCTTTCTTT. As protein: CASSFVVEQGDTEAFF.

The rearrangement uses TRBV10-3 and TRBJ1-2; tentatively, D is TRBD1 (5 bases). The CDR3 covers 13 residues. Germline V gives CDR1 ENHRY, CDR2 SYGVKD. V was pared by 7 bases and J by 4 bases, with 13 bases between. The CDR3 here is CAINRGDGYGYTF. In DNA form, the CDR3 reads TGTGCCATCAATAGGGGTGACGGCTATGGCTACACCTTC.

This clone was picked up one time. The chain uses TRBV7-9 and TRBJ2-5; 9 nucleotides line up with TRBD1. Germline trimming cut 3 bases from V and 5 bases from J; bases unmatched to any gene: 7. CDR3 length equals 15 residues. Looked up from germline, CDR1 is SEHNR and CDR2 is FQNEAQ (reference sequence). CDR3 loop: CASSLDRGTWETQYF. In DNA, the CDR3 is TGTGCCAGCAGCTTGGACAGGGGTACGTGGGAGACCCAGTACTTC.

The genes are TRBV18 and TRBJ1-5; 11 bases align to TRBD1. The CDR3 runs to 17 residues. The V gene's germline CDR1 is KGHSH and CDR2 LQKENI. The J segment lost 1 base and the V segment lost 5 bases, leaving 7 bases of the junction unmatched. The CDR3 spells CASSSGTGGRSNQPQHF. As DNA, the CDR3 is TGTGCCAGCTCATCCGGGACAGGGGGTAGAAGCAATCAGCCCCAGCATTTT.

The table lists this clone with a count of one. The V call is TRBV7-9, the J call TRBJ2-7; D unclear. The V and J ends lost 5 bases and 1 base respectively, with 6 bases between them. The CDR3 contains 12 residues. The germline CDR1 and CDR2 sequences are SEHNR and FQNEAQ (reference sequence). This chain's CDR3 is CASSLQSYEQYF. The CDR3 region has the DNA TGTGCCAGCAGCCTCCAGTCCTACGAGCAGTACTTC.

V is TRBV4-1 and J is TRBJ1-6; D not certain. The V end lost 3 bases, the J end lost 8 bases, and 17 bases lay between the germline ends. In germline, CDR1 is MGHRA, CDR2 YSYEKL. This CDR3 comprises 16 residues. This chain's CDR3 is CASSHYLVVGDSPLHF. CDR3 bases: TGCGCCAGCAGCCACTACCTTGTCGTCGGGGATTCACCCCTCCACTTT.

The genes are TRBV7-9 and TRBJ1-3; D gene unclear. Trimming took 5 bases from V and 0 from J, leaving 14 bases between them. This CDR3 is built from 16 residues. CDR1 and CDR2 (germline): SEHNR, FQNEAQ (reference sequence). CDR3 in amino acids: CASSTTQPSSGNTIYF. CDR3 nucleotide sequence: TGTGCCAGCAGCACGACACAGCCGAGCTCTGGAAACACCATATATTTT.

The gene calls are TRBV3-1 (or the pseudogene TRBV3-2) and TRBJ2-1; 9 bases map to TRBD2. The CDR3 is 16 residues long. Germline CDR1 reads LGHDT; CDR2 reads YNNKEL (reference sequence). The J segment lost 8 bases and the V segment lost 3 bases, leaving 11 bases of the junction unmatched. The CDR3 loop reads CASSQSRREGGYEQFF. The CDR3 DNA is TGTGCCAGCAGCCAGTCTCGGCGGGAGGGGGGGTATGAGCAGTTCTTC.

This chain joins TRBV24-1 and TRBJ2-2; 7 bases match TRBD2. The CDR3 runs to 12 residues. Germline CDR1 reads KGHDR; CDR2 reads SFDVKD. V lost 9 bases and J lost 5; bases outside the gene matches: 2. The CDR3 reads CATVGGTGELFF. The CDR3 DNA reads TGTGCCACCGTGGGAGGGACCGGGGAGCTGTTTTTT.

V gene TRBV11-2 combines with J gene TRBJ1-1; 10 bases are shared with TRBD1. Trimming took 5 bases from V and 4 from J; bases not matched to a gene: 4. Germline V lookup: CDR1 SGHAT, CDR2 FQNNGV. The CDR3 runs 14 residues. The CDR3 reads CASSHDRGPTEAFF. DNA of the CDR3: TGTGCCAGCAGCCACGACAGGGGGCCCACTGAAGCTTTCTTT.

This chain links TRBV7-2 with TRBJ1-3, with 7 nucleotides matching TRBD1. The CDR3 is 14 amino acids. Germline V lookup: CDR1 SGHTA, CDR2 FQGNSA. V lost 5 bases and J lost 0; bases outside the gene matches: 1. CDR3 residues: CASSGTVSGNTIYF. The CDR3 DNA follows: TGTGCCAGCAGCGGGACAGTCTCTGGAAACACCATATATTTT.

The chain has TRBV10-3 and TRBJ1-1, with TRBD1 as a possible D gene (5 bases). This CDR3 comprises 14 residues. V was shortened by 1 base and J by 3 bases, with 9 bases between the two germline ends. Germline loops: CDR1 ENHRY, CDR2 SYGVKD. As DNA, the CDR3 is TGTGCCATCAGTGAGTTGGGGGAGGACACTGAAGCTTTCTTT. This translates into CAISELGEDTEAFF.

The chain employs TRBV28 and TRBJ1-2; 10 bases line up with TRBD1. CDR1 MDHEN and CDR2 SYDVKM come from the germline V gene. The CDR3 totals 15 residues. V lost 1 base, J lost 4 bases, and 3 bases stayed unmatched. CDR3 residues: CASSLSGQGLYGYTF. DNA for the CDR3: TGTGCCAGCAGTTTATCGGGACAGGGGCTCTATGGCTACACCTTC.

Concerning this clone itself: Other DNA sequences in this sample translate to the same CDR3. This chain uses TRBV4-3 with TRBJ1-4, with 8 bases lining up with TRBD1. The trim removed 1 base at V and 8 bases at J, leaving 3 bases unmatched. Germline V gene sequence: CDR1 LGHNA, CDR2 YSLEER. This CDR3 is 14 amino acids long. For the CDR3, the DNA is TGCGCCAGCAGCCAAGGACAGGGGCGAGAAAAACTGTTTTTT. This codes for CASSQGQGREKLFF.